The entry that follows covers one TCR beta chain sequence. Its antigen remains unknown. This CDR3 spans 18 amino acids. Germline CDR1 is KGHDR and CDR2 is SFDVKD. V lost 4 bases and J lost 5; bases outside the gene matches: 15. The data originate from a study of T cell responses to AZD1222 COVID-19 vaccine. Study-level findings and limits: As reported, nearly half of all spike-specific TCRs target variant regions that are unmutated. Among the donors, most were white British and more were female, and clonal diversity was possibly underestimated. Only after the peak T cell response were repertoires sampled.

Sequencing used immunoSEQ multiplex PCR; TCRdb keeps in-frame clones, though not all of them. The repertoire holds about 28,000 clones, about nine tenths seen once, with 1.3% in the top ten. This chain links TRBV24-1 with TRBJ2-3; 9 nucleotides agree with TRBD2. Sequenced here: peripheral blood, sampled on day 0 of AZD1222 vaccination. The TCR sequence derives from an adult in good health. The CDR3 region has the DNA TGTGCCACCAGTGACCCCAATTTAGGCGGGAGGGCCGGAGATACGCAGTATTTT. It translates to CATSDPNLGGRAGDTQYF.